What follows are 13 T cell receptor beta chains derived from one specimen sequenced in a study of T cells in Graves' hyperthyroidism and ophthalmopathy. It was RNA transcripts that yielded the amplified TCR beta CDR3 regions. HTBI primers were the set used in a first-round RT-PCR of the TCR CDR3. TCRdb re-called the multiplex PCR reads with MiXCR, one entry per CDR3 protein. Of around 560,000 distinct CDR3 sequences in the sample, approximately 15% were seen once. The sequenced sample consisted of blood. The source is a young woman with Graves' hyperthyroidism.

This clonotype was recorded many times. The rearrangement joins TRBV6-1 to TRBJ1-5, with 7 bases that match TRBD1. Germline-derived CDR1 and CDR2 are MNHNS and SASEGT. Trimming cost V 5 bases and J 4 bases; bases outside gene matches: 11. The CDR3 runs 16 residues. CDR3 nucleotide sequence: TGTGCCAGCAGTCAGCACAGGGGCATGAATAATCAGCCCCAGCATTTT. Its translation: CASSQHRGMNNQPQHF.

There are many counts of this clonotype. The chain has TRBV6-1 and TRBJ1-1; D call uncertain. The CDR3 consists of 13 residues. Trimming took off 3 bases at V and 2 bases at J, with 7 bases between the two ends. Germline CDR1 and CDR2: MNHNS and SASEGT. CDR3 region: CASSDQPNTEAFF. As DNA, the CDR3 is TGTGCCAGCAGTGACCAGCCTAACACTGAAGCTTTCTTT.

This chain connects TRBV3-1 to TRBJ1-1, with 8 bases aligning to TRBD1. Germline CDR1 and CDR2: LGHDT and YNNKEL (reference sequence). V was pared by 4 bases and J by 3 bases, with 7 bases of the junction left unmatched. CDR3 length: 15 residues. The CDR3 DNA reads as TGTGCCAGCAGCCTACTTAGGGACAGGTACACTGAAGCTTTCTTT. As protein: CASSLLRDRYTEAFF.

The J gene is TRBJ2-7, the V gene TRBV19; 8 nucleotides agree with TRBD1. V lost 3 bases to trimming and J lost 5 bases; unmatched junction nucleotides: 9. CDR1 is LNHDA and CDR2 is SQIVND in the germline V gene (reference sequence). The CDR3 covers 15 residues. CDR3 sequence reads: CASSIGTGLANEQYF. The CDR3 coding sequence is TGTGCCAGTAGTATCGGGACAGGCCTTGCGAACGAGCAGTACTTC.

Ten or more counts support this clonotype. The J gene is TRBJ1-4, the V gene TRBV27; perhaps TRBD1 as D (5 bases). Germline-derived CDR1 and CDR2 are MNHEY and SMNVEV (reference sequence). Deletions cut 5 bases from V and 3 bases from J, with 16 bases between. The CDR3 extends over 16 amino acids. In nucleotides, the CDR3 is TGTGCCAGCAGTCCAAAAGGGGCAGGGTCTAATGAAAAACTGTTTTTT. This translates into CASSPKGAGSNEKLFF.

The chain employs TRBV7-9 and TRBJ2-2; maybe TRBD1 (6 bases). Per germline, CDR1 SEHNR and CDR2 FQNEAQ (reference sequence). The CDR3 has 18 residues. V lost 5 bases and J 2 bases, leaving 21 bases between the germline ends. CDR3 loop: CASSQDLWQGPNTGELFF. The CDR3 DNA follows: TGTGCCAGCAGCCAAGATTTGTGGCAGGGGCCCAACACCGGGGAGCTGTTTTTT. Combining the CDR3 with reference TRBV7-9 and TRBJ2-2 gives the whole variable domain DTGVSQNPRHKITKRGQNVTFRCDPISEHNRLYWYRQTLGQGPEFLTYFQNEAQLEKSRLLSDRFSAERPKGSFSTLEIQRTEQGDSAMYLCASSQDLWQGPNTGELFFGEGSRLTVL.

This clonotype was recorded many times. This rearrangement joins TRBV29-1 to TRBJ1-1, with 8 bases aligning to TRBD1. Germline V gene sequence: CDR1 SQVTM, CDR2 ANQGSEA. V dropped 1 base and J dropped 1; count of bases not matched to a gene: 8. The CDR3 is made up of 16 amino acids. In DNA, the CDR3 is TGCAGCGTTGAAGGGAGGACCGGGACAGGGAACACTGAAGCTTTCTTT. Protein sequence: CSVEGRTGTGNTEAFF.

On this clonotype itself: At one end the junction does not follow the germline gene, possibly because of a read error. The chain uses TRBV5-4 and TRBJ2-5; 9 bases are shared with TRBD1. This CDR3 contains 16 residues. Germline V gene lookup returns CDR1 SGHNT and CDR2 YYREEE (reference sequence). The CDR3 sequence is CASSWWGQGAGETQYF. DNA for the CDR3: TGCGCCAGCAGCTGGTGGGGACAGGGAGCCGGCGAGACCCAGTACTTC.

This clonotype was seen only a few times. V and J are TRBV18 and TRBJ1-1, with D tentatively TRBD1 (5 bases). The CDR3 runs to 15 residues. Germline CDR1 is KGHSH and CDR2 is LQKENI. Trimming stripped 6 bases from V and 1 base from J, with 15 bases between. CDR3 coding DNA: TGTGCCAGCTCCCCCGAAGGACAAGCGAACACTGAAGCTTTCTTT. Amino acid sequence: CASSPEGQANTEAFF.

This clonotype came up many times. V usage is TRBV12-3 or TRBV12-4 and J usage is TRBJ2-1, with TRBD2 as a possible D gene (6 bases). The V end lost 4 bases, the J end lost 3 bases, and 19 bases lay between the germline ends. This CDR3 is 17 amino acids long. CDR3 loop: CASSSPGGSGVYNEQFF. The DNA for the CDR3 is TGTGCCAGCAGTTCCCCTGGGGGGAGTGGAGTCTACAATGAGCAGTTCTTC.

This clonotype showed up just a few times. The V call is TRBV11-2, the J call TRBJ2-1, with a possible D match to TRBD2 (6 bases). The germline V and J ends were trimmed by 2 bases and 8 bases, with 13 bases remaining between them. This CDR3 is built from 14 residues. CDR1 and CDR2 from the germline V gene are SGHAT and FQNNGV. CDR3 sequence reads: CASSLRLVLDEQFF. CDR3 DNA: TGTGCCAGCAGCTTAAGACTAGTTCTCGATGAGCAGTTCTTC.

This clonotype was counted at least ten times. The chain combines TRBV27 with TRBJ2-7, with D tentatively TRBD1 or TRBD2 (5 bases each). This CDR3 comprises 14 residues. CDR1 is MNHEY and CDR2 is SMNVEV in the germline V gene (reference sequence). V shed 3 bases and J shed 5 bases, with 14 bases lying between them. CDR3: CASSFAGDGNEQYF. The CDR3, as DNA: TGTGCCAGCAGTTTTGCTGGGGACGGCAACGAGCAGTACTTC.

This chain uses TRBV15 with TRBJ1-4, with a possible D match to TRBD1 (5 bases). CDR3 size: 16 residues. Germline V gives CDR1 LNHNV, CDR2 YYDKDF (reference sequence). V was clipped by 0 bases and J by 8 bases, with 16 bases between them. Here the CDR3 reads CATSRDRRQGGEKLFF. The CDR3 coding sequence is TGTGCCACCAGCAGAGATCGTAGGCAGGGAGGCGAAAAACTGTTTTTT.